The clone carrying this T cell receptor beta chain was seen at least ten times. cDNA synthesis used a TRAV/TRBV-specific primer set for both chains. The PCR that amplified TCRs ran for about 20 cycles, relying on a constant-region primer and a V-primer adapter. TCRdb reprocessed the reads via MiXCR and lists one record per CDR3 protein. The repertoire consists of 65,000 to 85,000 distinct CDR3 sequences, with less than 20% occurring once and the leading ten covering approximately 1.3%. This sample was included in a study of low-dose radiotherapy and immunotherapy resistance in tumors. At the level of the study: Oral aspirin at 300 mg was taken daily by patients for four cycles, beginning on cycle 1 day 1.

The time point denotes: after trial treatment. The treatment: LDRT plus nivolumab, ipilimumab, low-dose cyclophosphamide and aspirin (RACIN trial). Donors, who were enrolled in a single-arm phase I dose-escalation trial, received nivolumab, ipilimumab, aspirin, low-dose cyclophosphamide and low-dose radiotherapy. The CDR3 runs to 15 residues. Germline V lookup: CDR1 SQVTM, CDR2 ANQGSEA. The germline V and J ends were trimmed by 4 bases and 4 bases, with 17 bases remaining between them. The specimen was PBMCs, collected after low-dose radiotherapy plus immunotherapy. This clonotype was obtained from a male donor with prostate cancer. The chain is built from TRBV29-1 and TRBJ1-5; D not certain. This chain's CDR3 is CSVAIAGGINQPQHF. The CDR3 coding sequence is TGCAGCGTTGCAATAGCGGGAGGAATTAATCAGCCCCAGCATTTT.